Each of the 10 T cell receptor beta chains below was sequenced from the same sample in a study of cytomegalovirus exposure and HLA in healthy donors. PCR amplification relied on 60 Vbeta primers (plus 13 Jbeta primers). TCRdb keeps only in-frame clones here, not all; method: immunoSEQ multiplex PCR. The sample records roughly 110,000 clones, roughly three quarters being singletons. Sequences were obtained from PBMCs. The receptor set was obtained from a man aged 18 to 29 in good health and CMV-seronegative.

This chain connects TRBV28 to TRBJ2-5; no definite D call. Germline lookup yields CDR1 MDHEN and CDR2 SYDVKM. V was clipped by 5 bases and J by 5 bases, with 21 bases between them. This CDR3 comprises 16 residues. The CDR3 coding sequence is TGTGCCAGCAGTCCGCGGATGCGGCCTTCTTTGGAGACCCAGTACTTC. It is translated as CASSPRMRPSLETQYF.

This clone was detected once. The chain has TRBV28 and TRBJ2-1, with 10 bases that match TRBD2. The CDR3 is 17 amino acids. Germline V gene data show CDR1 as MDHEN and CDR2 as SYDVKM. The junction had 4 bases not matched to a gene; V was cut back by 2 bases and J by 0 bases. This chain's CDR3 is CASSLLAGDRSYNEQFF. The CDR3 DNA reads as TGTGCCAGCAGTTTACTAGCGGGGGACCGCTCCTACAATGAGCAGTTCTTC. The full variable domain, its missing parts supplied by reference TRBV28 and TRBJ2-1, is DVKVTQSSRYLVKRTGEKVFLECVQDMDHENMFWYRQDPGLGLRLIYFSYDVKMKEKGDIPEGYSVSREKKERFSLILESASTNQTSMYLCASSLLAGDRSYNEQFFGPGTRLTVL.

CDR3 coding DNA: TGCGCCAGCAGTCAATATAGTCTGGCAGGCCAGGGTTCACCCCTCCACTTT. As protein: CASSQYSLAGQGSPLHF. The chain has TRBV23-1 and TRBJ1-6; a weak D match, TRBD1 (5 bases). TRBV23-1 belongs to the ORF category, with a function that is uncertain. The CDR3 covers 17 residues. Trimming removed 1 base at V and 9 bases at J, with 19 bases between.

On this clone: This CDR3 is also generated by other DNA sequences in the sample. The chain is built from TRBV19 and TRBJ1-2; D call uncertain. Germline assignment: CDR1 LNHDA and CDR2 SQIVND (reference sequence). V dropped 6 bases and J dropped 2 bases, with 10 bases sitting between them. The CDR3 consists of 13 residues. CDR3 sequence: CASSRGINYGYTF. As DNA, the CDR3 is TGTGCCAGTAGCCGGGGAATAAACTATGGCTACACCTTC.

This CDR3 reads CASSVAGGLEQFF. CDR3 DNA: TGTGCCAGCAGCGTAGCAGGGGGCCTTGAGCAGTTCTTC. The V and J genes are TRBV9 and TRBJ2-1; 8 nucleotides agree with TRBD1. With V trimmed by 0 bases and J by 9 bases, 2 bases remained unmatched. Germline V CDR1 and CDR2: SGDLS, YYNGEE. This CDR3 spans 13 amino acids.

This chain connects TRBV6-6 to TRBJ2-7, with 8 bases aligning to TRBD2. The CDR3 extends over 14 amino acids. V shed 3 bases, J shed 4 bases, and the junction held 5 bases outside the gene matches. Germline CDR1 is MNHNY and CDR2 is SVGAGI (reference sequence). In DNA, the CDR3 is TGTGCCAGCAGTTATACGGGGGGGCTTTACGAGCAGTACTTC. This sequence encodes CASSYTGGLYEQYF.

This chain joins TRBV7-9 and TRBJ1-1, with 8 bases identical to TRBD1. J lost 8 bases, V lost 6 bases, and 11 bases had no gene match. Germline CDR1 is SEHNR and CDR2 is FQNEAQ (reference sequence). The CDR3 spans 14 residues. The DNA for the CDR3 is TGTGCCAGCAGTCCTGATGGACAGGGCTCGGAAGCTTTCTTT. Its translation is CASSPDGQGSEAFF.

The CDR3 nucleotides read TGCAGCGTTGAAGATCTGGGGACAGCTCAAGAGACCCAGTACTTC. Its protein product is CSVEDLGTAQETQYF. The chain couples TRBV29-1 to TRBJ2-5; 7 nucleotides align to TRBD1. CDR3 size: 15 residues. In germline, CDR1 is SQVTM, CDR2 ANQGSEA. Losses at the gene ends were 0 bases for V and 2 bases for J; bases not matched to a gene: 6.

The V and J genes are TRBV7-7 and TRBJ2-7; 8 bases fit TRBD1. From germline, CDR1 is SSHAT and CDR2 FNYEAQ (reference sequence). The CDR3 length is 13 residues. V lost 1 base to trimming and J lost 9 bases; unmatched junction nucleotides: 5. DNA for the CDR3: TGTGCCAGCAGCTTAGACAGGGGGTCGGGGCAGTACTTC. This sequence encodes CASSLDRGSGQYF.

The chain links TRBV11-2 to TRBJ2-5; 12 bases match TRBD2. V dropped 2 bases and J dropped 5; count of bases not matched to a gene: 3. Germline CDR1 SGHAT, CDR2 FQNNGV. The CDR3 is 15 amino acids. The CDR3 nucleotides are TGTGCCAGCAGCTTATTACTAGCGGGGGGTGAGACCCAGTACTTC. Translation: CASSLLLAGGETQYF. Variable domain in full (rest from reference TRBV11-2 and TRBJ2-5): EAGVAQSPRYKIIEKRQSVAFWCNPISGHATLYWYQQILGQGPKLLIQFQNNGVVDDSQLPKDRFSAERLKGVDSTLKIQPAKLEDSAVYLCASSLLLAGGETQYFGPGTRLLVL.